This is a list of T cell receptor beta chains from one sample in a study of radiotherapy plus CTLA-4 blockade in lung cancer. This table comes from immunoSEQ multiplex PCR, and its TCRdb copy is limited to in-frame clones, with some not included. The sample carries around 110,000 clones, 81% recorded once. The sample was peripheral blood, taken from a patient treated with radiotherapy plus ipilimumab. These receptors were taken from a human donor with non-small cell lung cancer that progressed on radiotherapy plus ipilimumab. Some clones in this sample may be carry-over from other donors' samples. Both conserved end residues are part of each CDR3. Fields, in order: J gene, V gene, clone size, D gene, CDR3 protein, CDR3 DNA. The D gene is left open where the match is weak. Expanded clones get a size class; other rows say once, few or many, or leave the size out.

J gene: TRBJ2-3
V gene: TRBV7-9
clone size: .
D gene: .
CDR3 protein: CASSLGDSTDTQYF
CDR3 DNA: TGTGCCAGCAGCTTAGGGGACAGCACAGATACGCAGTATTTT

J gene: TRBJ1-1
V gene: TRBV6-1
clone size: .
D gene: .
CDR3 protein: CASRRDMNTEAFF
CDR3 DNA: TGTGCCAGCAGAAGAGACATGAACACTGAAGCTTTCTTT

J gene: TRBJ2-7
V gene: TRBV18
clone size: once
D gene: TRBD2
CDR3 protein: CASSPWTRGLDYEQYF
CDR3 DNA: TGTGCCAGCTCACCTTGGACAAGGGGACTAGACTACGAGCAGTACTTC

J gene: TRBJ1-2
V gene: TRBV25-1
clone size: .
D gene: .
CDR3 protein: CASSAAGGGIGYGYTF
CDR3 DNA: TGTGCCAGCAGTGCCGCTGGGGGGGGGATCGGCTATGGCTACACCTTC

J gene: TRBJ2-1
V gene: TRBV28
clone size: .
D gene: .
CDR3 protein: CASSLRGNYNEQFF
CDR3 DNA: TGTGCCAGCAGTTTAAGAGGGAATTACAATGAGCAGTTCTTC

J gene: TRBJ1-2
V gene: TRBV20-1
clone size: .
D gene: .
CDR3 protein: CSASPGYTF
CDR3 DNA: TGCAGTGCTAGCCCTGGCTACACCTTC

J gene: TRBJ1-5
V gene: TRBV27
clone size: .
D gene: .
CDR3 protein: CASSLRDQPQHF
CDR3 DNA: TGTGCCAGCAGTTTACGAGATCAGCCCCAGCATTTT

J gene: TRBJ1-1
V gene: TRBV10-3
clone size: .
D gene: .
CDR3 protein: CAIKAREGGGGTEAFF
CDR3 DNA: TGTGCCATCAAGGCCCGAGAAGGAGGGGGTGGCACTGAAGCTTTCTTT

J gene: TRBJ1-1
V gene: TRBV7-9
clone size: .
D gene: TRBD1
CDR3 protein: CASSLGTGIGDTEAFF
CDR3 DNA: TGTGCCAGCAGCTTAGGGACAGGGATAGGGGACACTGAAGCTTTCTTT

J gene: TRBJ1-2
V gene: TRBV27
clone size: .
D gene: TRBD1
CDR3 protein: CASSPGTGSANYGYTF
CDR3 DNA: TGTGCCAGCAGTCCCGGGACAGGGAGTGCTAACTATGGCTACACCTTC

J gene: TRBJ1-4
V gene: TRBV2
clone size: once
D gene: .
CDR3 protein: CASSAGLNEKLFF
CDR3 DNA: TGTGCCAGCAGTGCTGGGTTGAATGAAAAACTGTTTTTT

J gene: TRBJ2-1
V gene: TRBV9
clone size: .
D gene: TRBD1
CDR3 protein: CASGDRDWFF
CDR3 DNA: TGTGCCAGCGGGGACAGGGATTGGTTCTTC

J gene: TRBJ1-2
V gene: TRBV6-6
clone size: .
D gene: .
CDR3 protein: CASNRAERDGYTF
CDR3 DNA: TGTGCCAGCAACCGCGCTGAGAGAGATGGCTACACCTTC

J gene: TRBJ2-3
V gene: TRBV6-4
clone size: .
D gene: TRBD2
CDR3 protein: CASSDQAGSTDTQYF
CDR3 DNA: TGTGCCAGCAGTGACCAAGCGGGGAGCACAGATACGCAGTATTTT

J gene: TRBJ2-7
V gene: TRBV11-1
clone size: .
D gene: .
CDR3 protein: CASSRWIAVDEQYF
CDR3 DNA: TGTGCCAGCAGTAGGTGGATCGCGGTAGACGAGCAGTACTTC

J gene: TRBJ1-2
V gene: TRBV4-3
clone size: .
D gene: .
CDR3 protein: CASSQGVGTYYGYTF
CDR3 DNA: TGCGCCAGCAGCCAAGGGGTGGGCACCTACTATGGCTACACCTTC

J gene: TRBJ2-7
V gene: TRBV27
clone size: .
D gene: .
CDR3 protein: CASRTPVYGGGHEQYF
CDR3 DNA: TGTGCCAGCAGAACCCCCGTCTACGGGGGCGGGCACGAGCAGTACTTC

J gene: TRBJ1-6
V gene: TRBV5-1
clone size: .
D gene: .
CDR3 protein: CASKGFSSYNSPLHF
CDR3 DNA: TGCGCCAGCAAAGGGTTTAGCTCCTATAATTCACCCCTCCACTTT

J gene: TRBJ2-7
V gene: TRBV19
clone size: few
D gene: .
CDR3 protein: CASRPGGGGTYEQYF
CDR3 DNA: TGTGCCAGTAGGCCAGGGGGCGGGGGAACCTACGAGCAGTACTTC

J gene: TRBJ1-5
V gene: TRBV19
clone size: .
D gene: TRBD1
CDR3 protein: CASSLHSGTGGRQPQHF
CDR3 DNA: TGTGCCAGTAGTCTTCATTCCGGGACAGGGGGCAGGCAGCCCCAGCATTTT

J gene: TRBJ1-1
V gene: TRBV20-1
clone size: .
D gene: .
CDR3 protein: CSADTTTEAFF
CDR3 DNA: TGCAGTGCTGACACAACCACTGAAGCTTTCTTT

J gene: TRBJ1-4
V gene: TRBV5-4
clone size: .
D gene: .
CDR3 protein: CASSHGTTTNEKLFF
CDR3 DNA: TGTGCCAGCAGTCATGGGACAACAACTAATGAAAAACTGTTTTTT